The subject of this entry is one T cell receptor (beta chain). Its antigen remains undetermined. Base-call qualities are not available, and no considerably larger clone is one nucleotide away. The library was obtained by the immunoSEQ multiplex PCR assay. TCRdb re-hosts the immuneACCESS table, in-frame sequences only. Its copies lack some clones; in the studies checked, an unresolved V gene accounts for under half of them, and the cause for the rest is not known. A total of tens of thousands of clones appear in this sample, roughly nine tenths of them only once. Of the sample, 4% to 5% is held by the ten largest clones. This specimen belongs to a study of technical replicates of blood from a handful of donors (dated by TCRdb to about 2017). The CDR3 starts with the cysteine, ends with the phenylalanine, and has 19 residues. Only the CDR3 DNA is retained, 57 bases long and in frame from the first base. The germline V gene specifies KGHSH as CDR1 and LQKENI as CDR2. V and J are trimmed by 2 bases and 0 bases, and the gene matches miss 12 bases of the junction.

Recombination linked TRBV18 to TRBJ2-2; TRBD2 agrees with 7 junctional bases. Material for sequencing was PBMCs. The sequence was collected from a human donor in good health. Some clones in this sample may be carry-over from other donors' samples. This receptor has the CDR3 CASSPKAVAGYPNTGELFF. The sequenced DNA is TGTGCCAGCTCACCAAAGGCGGTAGCGGGCTATCCGAACACCGGGGAGCTGTTTTTT.